Each of the 32 T cell receptor beta chains below was sequenced from the same sample in a study of shared clonotypes between healthy human individuals. TCRdb keeps only in-frame clones here, not all; method: immunoSEQ multiplex PCR. This sample has 2 million to 3 million clones, with approximately 93% found just once. The sample was naive CD4+ T cells from PBMCs. The sample's subset: CD45RA+ positively selected. The source is a man between 18 and 29 years old in good health. Some clones in this sample may be carry-over from other donors' samples.

This clone was observed once. V gene TRBV15 combines with J gene TRBJ2-2; D not certain. Germline CDR1 reads LNHNV; CDR2 reads YYDKDF (reference sequence). Deletions cut 8 bases from V and 5 bases from J, with 15 bases between. The length of the CDR3 is 14 residues. The CDR3, as DNA: TGTGCCACCCGGCTTCCCTTGGTGACCGGGGAGCTGTTTTTT. Protein sequence: CATRLPLVTGELFF.

The chain carries TRBV7-9 and TRBJ2-1; D unresolved. The CDR3 contains 13 residues. Germline V gene sequence: CDR1 SEHNR, CDR2 FQNEAQ (reference sequence). V was shortened by 6 bases and J by 5 bases, with 11 bases between the two germline ends. The CDR3 loop reads CASSYDRHNEQFF. As DNA, the CDR3 is TGTGCCAGCAGTTACGATAGACACAATGAGCAGTTCTTC.

The chain combines TRBV5-6 with TRBJ1-2; D call uncertain. The CDR3 loop spans 15 amino acids. V was shortened by 4 bases and J by 5 bases, with 18 bases between the two germline ends. Germline V lookup: CDR1 SGHDT, CDR2 YYEEEE. The CDR3, as DNA: TGTGCCAGCAGCCCGCGGACGGGCCCCCCGTATGGCTACACCTTC. Translation gives CASSPRTGPPYGYTF.

The chain employs TRBV6-1 and TRBJ2-2; 7 bases map to TRBD1. Germline CDR1 is MNHNS and CDR2 is SASEGT. This CDR3 contains 15 residues. V dropped 6 bases and J dropped 1; count of bases not matched to a gene: 5. The CDR3 here is CASRPGTENTGELFF. CDR3 sequence (DNA): TGTGCCAGCAGGCCCGGGACAGAGAACACCGGGGAGCTGTTTTTT.

V usage is TRBV9 and J usage is TRBJ2-5; D perhaps matches TRBD2 (6 bases). The CDR3 length is 14 residues. Trimming stripped 1 base from V and 5 bases from J, with 12 bases between. CDR1 and CDR2 (germline): SGDLS, YYNGEE. In DNA, the CDR3 is TGTGCCAGCAGCGTAACCCTAGGAGGGGAGACCCAGTACTTC. Amino acid sequence: CASSVTLGGETQYF.

This clone has just one count. This chain links TRBV9 with TRBJ1-4; 7 bases line up with TRBD1. The CDR3 is 17 amino acids. With V trimmed by 4 bases and J by 0 bases, 9 bases remained unmatched. Looked up from germline, CDR1 is SGDLS and CDR2 is YYNGEE. The CDR3 here is CASSPRVGGSTNEKLFF. CDR3 in DNA: TGTGCCAGCAGCCCCAGGGTAGGGGGCTCAACTAATGAAAAACTGTTTTTT.

The table lists this clone with a count of one. This chain links TRBV29-1 with TRBJ2-1, with D perhaps matching TRBD2 (5 bases). V shed 7 bases and J shed 5 bases, with 18 bases lying between them. The CDR3 is made up of 14 amino acids. CDR1 and CDR2 (germline): SQVTM, ANQGSEA. The CDR3 sequence: CSGLGTARDNEQFF. The CDR3 region has the DNA TGCAGCGGCTTAGGAACGGCGCGGGACAATGAGCAGTTCTTC.

The chain uses TRBV5-4 and TRBJ2-1, with 12 bases that match TRBD2. The CDR3 is 16 amino acids. Germline V CDR1 and CDR2: SGHNT, YYREEE (reference sequence). The V segment lost 4 bases and the J segment 4 bases; nucleotides outside the gene matches: 6. The CDR3 nucleotides read TGTGCCAGCAGCACTAGCGGGAGGTATCTTTACAATGAGCAGTTCTTC. As protein: CASSTSGRYLYNEQFF.

The rearrangement joins TRBV28 to TRBJ1-5; no clear D gene. The length of the CDR3 is 17 residues. From germline, CDR1 is MDHEN and CDR2 SYDVKM. The V gene lost 1 base and the J gene lost 1 base, with 14 bases spanning the gap. The CDR3 sequence is CASSLSGSLMSNQPQHF. The CDR3 coding sequence is TGTGCCAGCAGTTTATCAGGCAGCCTTATGAGCAATCAGCCCCAGCATTTT.

V is TRBV29-1 and J is TRBJ2-7; 12 bases are shared with TRBD2. V shed 5 bases, J shed 0 bases, and the junction held 5 bases outside the gene matches. Per germline, CDR1 SQVTM and CDR2 ANQGSEA. This CDR3 comprises 15 residues. The CDR3 region has the DNA TGCAGCGTTCGAAGGGGACTAGCGGGCTCCTACGAGCAGTACTTC. Translated: CSVRRGLAGSYEQYF.

This chain links TRBV4-1 with TRBJ2-3, with a possible D match to TRBD2 (7 bases). Germline V CDR1 and CDR2: MGHRA, YSYEKL. CDR3 length equals 16 residues. The V gene lost 6 bases and the J gene lost 0 bases, with 16 bases spanning the gap. The CDR3 DNA reads as TGCGCCAGCAGGCCCAGCGGGACAAGTAGCACAGATACGCAGTATTTT. This sequence encodes CASRPSGTSSTDTQYF.

The chain couples TRBV29-1 to TRBJ1-1; 9 nucleotides align to TRBD1. Per germline, CDR1 SQVTM and CDR2 ANQGSEA. The CDR3 is 16 residues long. V shed 6 bases and J 4 bases; nucleotides not matched to a gene: 15. The CDR3 is CSVGRTGGQWSTEAFF. The CDR3 DNA follows: TGCAGCGTGGGACGAACAGGGGGCCAGTGGAGCACTGAAGCTTTCTTT.

This clone showed up just once. The chain couples TRBV11-2 to TRBJ2-3, with D unclear. In germline, CDR1 is SGHAT, CDR2 FQNNGV. V gave up 7 bases and J gave up 2 bases, with 13 bases separating them. The length of the CDR3 is 14 residues. Here the CDR3 reads CASTQLLYTDTQYF. The CDR3 DNA is TGTGCCAGCACCCAACTCTTATACACAGATACGCAGTATTTT.

J is TRBJ1-2 and V is TRBV5-1; D perhaps matches TRBD1 (6 bases). Germline CDR1 is SGHRS and CDR2 is YFSETQ. CDR3 length: 14 residues. Trimming stripped 4 bases from V and 7 bases from J, with 17 bases between. CDR3 loop: CASSRGGNDFGYTF. The CDR3 coding sequence is TGCGCCAGCAGCAGAGGGGGAAACGACTTTGGCTACACCTTC.

The chain combines TRBV9 with TRBJ2-3; D remains unclear. The CDR3 has 14 residues. The germline gives CDR1 SGDLS, CDR2 YYNGEE. Trimming stripped 0 bases from V and 7 bases from J, with 12 bases between. The CDR3 DNA reads TGTGCCAGCAGCGTAGAGTCCGGGTTAAATACGCAGTATTTT. Encoded protein: CASSVESGLNTQYF.

Worth noting for this clone: Other DNA sequences in the sample encode the same CDR3. The genes are TRBV28 and TRBJ1-5, with D maybe TRBD1 (6 bases). The CDR3 sequence is 14 residues long. Germline assignment: CDR1 MDHEN and CDR2 SYDVKM. Trimming shortened V by 5 bases and J by 4 bases, and 12 bases separated the two germline ends. The CDR3 sequence is CASSPGGANQPQHF. DNA for the CDR3: TGTGCCAGCAGTCCCGGGGGGGCAAATCAGCCCCAGCATTTT. Full variable domain (missing parts from reference TRBV28 and TRBJ1-5): DVKVTQSSRYLVKRTGEKVFLECVQDMDHENMFWYRQDPGLGLRLIYFSYDVKMKEKGDIPEGYSVSREKKERFSLILESASTNQTSMYLCASSPGGANQPQHFGDGTRLSIL.

This clone came up once. Its ends do not fully match the called genes, so a read error is possible. In nucleotides, the CDR3 is TGCAGCGTTAAAGAGGTCAGCTCCTACGAGCAGTACTTC. Its protein is CSVKEVSSYEQYF. The genes are TRBV29-1 and TRBJ2-7; D is undetermined. The length of the CDR3 is 13 residues. Germline-derived CDR1 and CDR2 are SQVTM and ANQGSEA.

This sequence joins TRBV7-9 and TRBJ2-7, with unresolved D. Looked up from germline, CDR1 is SEHNR and CDR2 is FQNEAQ (reference sequence). The length of the CDR3 is 13 residues. Deletions cut 0 bases from V and 8 bases from J, with 11 bases between. The CDR3 loop is CASSLALGRQQYF. For the CDR3, the DNA is TGTGCCAGCAGCTTAGCGCTGGGCAGGCAGCAGTACTTC.

V usage is TRBV5-1 and J usage is TRBJ2-7; tentatively, D is TRBD2 (7 bases). The CDR3 contains 15 residues. V lost 2 bases to trimming and J lost 0 bases, with 12 bases between them. Germline assignment: CDR1 SGHRS and CDR2 YFSETQ. The CDR3 loop is CASSLRGRDSYEQYF. The DNA for the CDR3 is TGCGCCAGCAGCTTAAGGGGGAGGGACTCCTACGAGCAGTACTTC.

The chain employs TRBV11-3 and TRBJ2-1; 13 nucleotides agree with TRBD2. The CDR3 sequence is 16 residues long. The J segment lost 8 bases and the V segment lost 3 bases, leaving 7 bases of the junction unmatched. From germline, CDR1 is SGHNT and CDR2 YENEEA. The CDR3 sequence is CASSLATSGRGDEQFF. DNA for the CDR3: TGTGCCAGCAGCTTGGCCACTAGCGGGAGGGGGGATGAGCAGTTCTTC.

The CDR3 nucleotides read TGTGCCAGCAGCCTACAAAGAGAAGAAAAACTGTTTTTT. Amino acid sequence: CASSLQREEKLFF. This chain uses TRBV11-2 with TRBJ1-4; D is uncertain. Per germline, CDR1 SGHAT and CDR2 FQNNGV. Trimming pared 5 bases from V and 8 bases from J, leaving 12 bases between. This CDR3 contains 13 residues.

This sequence joins TRBV14 and TRBJ2-1; possibly TRBD1 for D (5 bases). CDR1 is SGHDN, CDR2 FVKESK, per germline. Trimming took 2 bases from V and 1 from J, leaving 9 bases between them. The CDR3 is 15 amino acids. The CDR3: CASSQSDTSYNEQFF. The CDR3 DNA reads as TGTGCCAGCAGCCAATCGGACACGTCCTACAATGAGCAGTTCTTC. Using reference TRBV14 and TRBJ2-1 for the parts outside the CDR3, the full variable domain is EAGVTQFPSHSVIEKGQTVTLRCDPISGHDNLYWYRRVMGKEIKFLLHFVKESKQDESGMPNNRFLAERTGGTYSTLKVQPAELEDSGVYFCASSQSDTSYNEQFFGPGTRLTVL.

The V gene is TRBV5-4, the J gene TRBJ2-1, with 9 positions matching TRBD2. The CDR3 totals 15 residues. Germline V lookup: CDR1 SGHNT, CDR2 YYREEE (reference sequence). V lost 5 bases, J lost 6 bases, and 9 bases stayed unmatched. The DNA for the CDR3 is TGTGCCAGCAGTCTCCCGGGACTAGCCTCCAATGAGCAGTTCTTC. As protein: CASSLPGLASNEQFF.

V gene TRBV27 combines with J gene TRBJ1-4; unclear D gene. Germline CDR1 is MNHEY and CDR2 is SMNVEV (reference sequence). V was trimmed by 2 bases and J by 0 bases, leaving 7 bases between them. The CDR3 covers 15 residues. Here the CDR3 reads CASSLNPSTNEKLFF. The CDR3 DNA is TGTGCCAGCAGTTTAAATCCCTCAACTAATGAAAAACTGTTTTTT.

The genes are TRBV7-2 and TRBJ1-1; D is ambiguous. CDR3 length: 14 residues. The V end was cut by 4 bases, the J end by 2 bases, with 11 bases between. Germline V gene lookup returns CDR1 SGHTA and CDR2 FQGNSA. The CDR3 spells CASSSLGYNTEAFF. Here the CDR3 DNA reads TGTGCCAGCAGCTCCCTCGGCTATAACACTGAAGCTTTCTTT.

This chain joins TRBV4-3 and TRBJ1-2, with D perhaps TRBD1 (6 bases). With 1 base removed from V and 3 bases from J, the gap between germline ends came to 12 bases. The CDR3 length is 15 residues. CDR1 LGHNA and CDR2 YSLEER come from the germline V gene. CDR3 coding DNA: TGCGCCAGCAGCCAAGTCGAGGGGGGCCACTATGGCTACACCTTC. Its protein is CASSQVEGGHYGYTF.

V is TRBV19 and J is TRBJ2-3; 7 nucleotides align to TRBD2. V shed 4 bases, J shed 0 bases, and the junction held 4 bases outside the gene matches. The germline V gene encodes CDR1 LNHDA and CDR2 SQIVND (reference sequence). CDR3 size: 15 residues. In nucleotides, the CDR3 is TGTGCCAGTAGTAAAGCGGGGATTAGCACAGATACGCAGTATTTT. Encoded protein: CASSKAGISTDTQYF.

The chain uses TRBV6-1 and TRBJ2-7; D unclear. CDR3 length equals 12 residues. Trimming took 4 bases from V and 3 from J, leaving 7 bases between them. Germline-derived CDR1 and CDR2 are MNHNS and SASEGT. In nucleotides, the CDR3 is TGTGCCAGCAGTGTCCATAACTACGAGCAGTACTTC. It translates to CASSVHNYEQYF.

This clone occurred once. This chain joins TRBV28 and TRBJ2-7; a weak D match, TRBD1 (5 bases). The CDR3 has 14 residues. The V gene lost 4 bases and the J gene lost 2 bases, with 12 bases spanning the gap. The germline V gene has CDR1 MDHEN and CDR2 SYDVKM. CDR3 DNA sequence: TGTGCCAGCAGTTCGGGTCCAGGGCCCTACGAGCAGTACTTC. It is translated as CASSSGPGPYEQYF.

This clone appeared a single time. The CDR3: CASSFSTSGYSTDTQYF. CDR3 bases: TGTGCCAGCAGCTTTTCGACTAGCGGGTATAGCACAGATACGCAGTATTTT. The rearrangement uses TRBV5-4 and TRBJ2-3; TRBD2 matches at 10 bases. Germline-derived CDR1 and CDR2 are SGHNT and YYREEE (reference sequence). This CDR3 comprises 17 residues. With 2 bases clipped from V and 0 bases from J, the junction kept 6 bases outside the gene matches.

This clone was picked up a small number of times. V gene TRBV7-9 combines with J gene TRBJ2-2; the D is unclear. The CDR3 consists of 15 residues. Per germline, CDR1 SEHNR and CDR2 FQNEAQ (reference sequence). Trimming left V 3 bases short and J 1 base short, with 9 bases between. The CDR3 coding sequence is TGTGCCAGCAGCTTCTCCCATTGGAACACCGGGGAGCTGTTTTTT. Protein product: CASSFSHWNTGELFF.

This chain connects TRBV6-5 to TRBJ2-7; 8 bases agree with TRBD1. J lost 7 bases, V lost 6 bases, and 5 bases had no gene match. Looked up from germline, CDR1 is MNHEY and CDR2 is SVGAGI. This CDR3 is 12 amino acids long. As DNA, the CDR3 is TGTGCCAGCAGGGACAGGGTACGTGAGCAGTACTTC. Amino acid sequence: CASRDRVREQYF.